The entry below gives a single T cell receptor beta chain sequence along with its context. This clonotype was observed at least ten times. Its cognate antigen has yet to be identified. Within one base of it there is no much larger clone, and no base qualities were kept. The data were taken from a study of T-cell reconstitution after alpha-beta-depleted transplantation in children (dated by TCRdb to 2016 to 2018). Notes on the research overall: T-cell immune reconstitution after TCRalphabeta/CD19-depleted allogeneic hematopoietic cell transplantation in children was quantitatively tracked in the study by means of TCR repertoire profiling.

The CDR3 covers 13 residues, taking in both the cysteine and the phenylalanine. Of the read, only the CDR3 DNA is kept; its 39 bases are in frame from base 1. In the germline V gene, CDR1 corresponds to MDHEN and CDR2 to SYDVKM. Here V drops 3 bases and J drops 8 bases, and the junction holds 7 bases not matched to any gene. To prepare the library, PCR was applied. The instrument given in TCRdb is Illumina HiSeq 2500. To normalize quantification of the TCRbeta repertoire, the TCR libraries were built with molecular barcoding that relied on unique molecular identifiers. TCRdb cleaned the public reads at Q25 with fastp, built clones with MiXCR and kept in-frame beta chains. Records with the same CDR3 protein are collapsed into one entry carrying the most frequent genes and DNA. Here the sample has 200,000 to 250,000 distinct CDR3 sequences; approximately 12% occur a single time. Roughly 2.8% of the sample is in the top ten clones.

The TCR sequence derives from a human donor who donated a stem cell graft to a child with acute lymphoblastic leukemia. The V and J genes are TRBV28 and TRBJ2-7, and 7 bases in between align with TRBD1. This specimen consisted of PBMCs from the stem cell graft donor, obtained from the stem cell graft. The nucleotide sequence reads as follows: TGTGCCAGCAGTTTTCCCAAGGGGGCTCAGCAGTACTTC. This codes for CASSFPKGAQQYF.